This paragraph covers one T cell receptor (beta chain) sequence. Its antigen remains unknown. This record belongs to a study of CD8 T cells in ankylosing spondylitis. Broader study findings: Those disease-linked clones were CD8+; they were also relatively rare in peripheral blood.

TCRdb reprocessed the 5' RACE reads via MiXCR and lists one record per CDR3 protein. The table records 250,000 to 350,000 distinct CDR3 sequences, around 20% of them present only once. The V gene lost 1 base and the J gene lost 9 bases, with 23 bases spanning the gap. This CDR3 has 18 residues. Germline CDR1 is SGHRS and CDR2 is YFSETQ. The receptor was derived from a male donor with ankylosing spondylitis or in good health (not recorded which). Sequencing input: blood, either unsorted or a sorted T cell fraction (not recorded which). The chain links TRBV5-1 to TRBJ1-6, with TRBD1 as a possible D gene (6 bases). The CDR3 nucleotides are TGCGCCAGCAGCTTGAAGATCGTTGGTTTACAGGGAAGTTCACCCCTCCACTTT. Translating gives CASSLKIVGLQGSSPLHF.